This entry lists 32 T cell receptor beta chains sequenced from one sample in a study of breast tumors, draining lymph nodes, adjacent tissues. Using its own MiXCR run on the multiplex PCR reads, TCRdb lists one record per CDR3 protein. The sample carries under 80,000 distinct CDR3 sequences, approximately 40% recorded once. Sequenced material: breast tumor tissue. The receptor source for this set is a female donor with breast cancer. Some clones in this sample may be carry-over from other donors' samples.

On this clonotype: A much larger clone differs from this one at a single base, so this may be a read error. V is TRBV20-1 and J is TRBJ1-1; weak D call: TRBD1 (6 bases). This CDR3 comprises 13 residues. CDR1 and CDR2 (germline): DFQATT, SNEGSKA (reference sequence). The CDR3 sequence: CRASNRANTEAFF. The CDR3 bases are TGCAGAGCTAGTAACAGGGCGAACACTGAAGCTTTCTTT.

This clonotype was counted at least ten times. The genes are TRBV19 and TRBJ1-2; no reliable D call. The V and J ends lost 1 base and 3 bases respectively, with 6 bases between them. From germline, CDR1 is LNHDA and CDR2 SQIVND (reference sequence). CDR3 length equals 13 residues. The CDR3 nucleotides read TGTGCCAGTAGTATAGTGGCCTACTATGGCTACACCTTC. Translating gives CASSIVAYYGYTF.

As to this clonotype: Germline and junction disagree at one end, which may indicate a read error. V and J are TRBV19 and TRBJ2-3; D is unclear. Germline lookup yields CDR1 LNHDA and CDR2 SQIVND (reference sequence). The CDR3 consists of 13 residues. CDR3 nucleotides: TGTGCTAGTATTAGTTACCGAGGAGATACGCAGTATTTT. This codes for CASISYRGDTQYF.

The genes are TRBV7-9 and TRBJ2-3, with 8 bases that match TRBD1. The CDR3 spans 15 residues. J lost 2 bases, V lost 4 bases, and 5 bases had no gene match. The germline CDR1 and CDR2 sequences are SEHNR and FQNEAQ (reference sequence). CDR3 nucleotide sequence: TGTGCCAGCAGCTCCCAGGGGGCGTACACAGATACGCAGTATTTT. It is translated as CASSSQGAYTDTQYF.

This clonotype was seen repeatedly, ten times or more. This chain's CDR3 is CASRLHANYGYTF. The CDR3 DNA is TGTGCCAGCAGGCTGCATGCTAACTATGGCTACACCTTC. The chain employs TRBV27 and TRBJ1-2; D is undetermined. The CDR3 runs to 13 residues. The germline CDR1 and CDR2 sequences are MNHEY and SMNVEV (reference sequence). Trimming pared 6 bases from V and 0 bases from J, leaving 8 bases between.

A word on this clonotype: The missing conserved phenylalanine or tryptophan at the end of this CDR3 makes a read error likely. The rearrangement links TRBV5-1 to TRBJ1-4; TRBD1 matches at 9 bases. After removal of 2 bases from V and 8 bases from J, the junction contained 7 bases not matched to a gene. The CDR3 contains 15 residues. Germline V gene sequence: CDR1 SGHRS, CDR2 YFSETQ. This CDR3 reads CASSFLGQGNEKLFS. The CDR3 DNA follows: TGCGCCAGCAGCTTCCTGGGACAGGGTAACGAAAAACTGTTTTCT.

The chain has TRBV20-1 and TRBJ2-3; 9 bases are shared with TRBD1. The CDR3 is 17 amino acids. V shed 5 bases, J shed 0 bases, and the junction held 12 bases outside the gene matches. Germline-derived CDR1 and CDR2 are DFQATT and SNEGSKA (reference sequence). CDR3 coding DNA: TGCAGTGCTTTCCGGACAGGGGTGTGGGGGAGCACAGATACGCAGTATTTT. Translation gives CSAFRTGVWGSTDTQYF.

Concerning this clonotype: A read error is possible here, since a much larger clone lies one base away. The chain carries TRBV5-8 and TRBJ2-7, with D unclear. V was pared by 0 bases and J by 2 bases, with 9 bases between. The CDR3 covers 14 residues. The germline CDR1 and CDR2 sequences are SGHTS and YDEGEE. The CDR3 loop reads CASSLDWATYEQYF. CDR3 coding DNA: TGTGCCAGCAGCTTGGATTGGGCGACCTACGAGCAGTACTTC. Variable domain in full (rest from reference TRBV5-8 and TRBJ2-7): EAGVTQSPTHLIKTRGQQATLRCSPISGHTSVYWYQQALGLGLQFLLWYDEGEERNRGNFPPRFSGRQFPNYSSELNVNALELEDSALYLCASSLDWATYEQYFGPGTRLTVT.

The J gene is TRBJ2-2, the V gene TRBV7-2; D perhaps matches TRBD1 (6 bases). The germline V gene encodes CDR1 SGHTA and CDR2 FQGNSA. Trimming stripped 2 bases from V and 8 bases from J, with 9 bases between. The CDR3 is 13 residues long. CDR3: CASSLYRAGELFF. The CDR3, as DNA: TGTGCCAGCAGCTTATACAGGGCAGGGGAGCTGTTTTTT.

At least ten counts were recorded for this clonotype. Written as DNA, the CDR3 is TGTGCCAGCAGTTTGACTAGCGGGAGCTACAATGAGCAGTTCTTC. It is translated as CASSLTSGSYNEQFF. The chain has TRBV12-3 or TRBV12-4 and TRBJ2-1, with TRBD2 identical over 12 bases. The CDR3 sequence is 15 residues long. The V segment lost 3 bases and the J segment 3 bases; nucleotides outside the gene matches: 0.

This clonotype occurred many times. This chain connects TRBV7-2 to TRBJ1-4, with D unresolved. The CDR3 contains 13 residues. V was pared by 4 bases and J by 8 bases, with 11 bases between. CDR1 and CDR2 (germline): SGHTA, FQGNSA. DNA for the CDR3: TGTGCCAGCAGCTCAACCCTGCTCGAAAAACTGTTTTTT. This encodes CASSSTLLEKLFF.

This rearrangement joins TRBV20-1 to TRBJ2-1, with 8 positions matching TRBD2. J was trimmed by 7 bases and V by 7 bases; bases with no gene match: 12. Germline V gene data show CDR1 as DFQATT and CDR2 as SNEGSKA (reference sequence). The CDR3 spans 14 residues. The CDR3 bases are TGCAGTGGGGCGGGAGGAGGAGGTTCGAATGAGCAGTTCTTC. This encodes CSGAGGGGSNEQFF.

The sample holds many counts of this clonotype. The V and J genes are TRBV19 and TRBJ1-5; D remains ambiguous. Trimming cost V 7 bases and J 2 bases, with 18 bases left between them. This CDR3 spans 16 amino acids. Germline-derived CDR1 and CDR2 are LNHDA and SQIVND (reference sequence). The CDR3 DNA follows: TGTGCCAGTACGATACGGGGTAGAGCGGGCAATCAGCCCCAGCATTTT. This sequence encodes CASTIRGRAGNQPQHF.

The table lists this clonotype with many counts. The chain employs TRBV3-1 and TRBJ2-5; D may correspond to TRBD1 or TRBD2 (5 bases each). The CDR3 has 13 amino acids. CDR1 is LGHDT and CDR2 is YNNKEL in the germline V gene (reference sequence). Trimming removed 2 bases at V and 9 bases at J, with 13 bases between. The CDR3 reads CASSQNPRGAQYF. As DNA, the CDR3 is TGTGCCAGCAGCCAAAATCCTAGGGGAGCCCAGTACTTC.

This chain joins TRBV20-1 and TRBJ1-1, with 7 bases matching TRBD1. Germline-derived CDR1 and CDR2 are DFQATT and SNEGSKA (reference sequence). This CDR3 is 15 amino acids long. V trimming: 5 bases; J trimming: 3 bases; junction bases outside the gene matches: 12. The CDR3: CSADNPGQKDTEAFF. CDR3 coding DNA: TGCAGTGCTGACAACCCGGGACAGAAGGACACTGAAGCTTTCTTT.

This clonotype was found a few times. A much larger clone sits a single nucleotide away, making a read error possible. The chain couples TRBV14 to TRBJ1-2, with unresolved D. The germline CDR1 and CDR2 sequences are SGHDN and FVKESK. CDR3 length: 15 residues. This CDR3 reads CASSERGRAAYGSTF. The CDR3 DNA follows: TGTGCCAGCAGCGAAAGAGGCAGAGCAGCATATGGCTCCACCTTC.

The V and J genes are TRBV11-3 and TRBJ2-7, with TRBD1 matching over 9 bases. Losses at the gene ends were 4 bases for V and 5 bases for J; bases not matched to a gene: 9. Germline V gene sequence: CDR1 SGHNT, CDR2 YENEEA. This CDR3 comprises 15 residues. The CDR3 sequence: CASSSAGTGYHEQYF. The CDR3 DNA reads as TGTGCCAGCAGCTCAGCCGGGACAGGGTACCACGAGCAGTACTTC. Using reference TRBV11-3 and TRBJ2-7 for the parts outside the CDR3, the full variable domain is EAGVVQSPRYKIIEKKQPVAFWCNPISGHNTLYWYLQNLGQGPELLIRYENEEAVDDSQLPKDRFSAERLKGVDSTLKIQPAELGDSAVYLCASSSAGTGYHEQYFGPGTRLTVT.

This clonotype was observed at least ten times. The V and J genes are TRBV5-6 and TRBJ2-5; possible D gene TRBD1, 5 bases. Germline V gene sequence: CDR1 SGHDT, CDR2 YYEEEE. The CDR3 totals 15 residues. V was shortened by 0 bases and J by 2 bases, with 11 bases between the two germline ends. CDR3 in amino acids: CASSLGLGEQETQYF. CDR3 bases: TGTGCCAGCAGCTTGGGGCTAGGGGAACAAGAGACCCAGTACTTC.

V is TRBV15 and J is TRBJ1-2; D is possibly TRBD1 (5 bases). The CDR3 extends over 13 amino acids. V was shortened by 1 base and J by 4 bases, with 7 bases between the two germline ends. Germline V gene data show CDR1 as LNHNV and CDR2 as YYDKDF (reference sequence). The CDR3 coding sequence is TGTGCCACCAGCAGAGGACAGCTCTATGGCTACACCTTC. The encoded protein is CATSRGQLYGYTF. Using reference TRBV15 and TRBJ1-2 for the parts outside the CDR3, the full variable domain is DAMVIQNPRYQVTQFGKPVTLSCSQTLNHNVMYWYQQKSSQAPKLLFHYYDKDFNNEADTPDNFQSRRPNTSFCFLDIRSPGLGDTAMYLCATSRGQLYGYTFGSGTRLTVV.

This clonotype was seen ten or more times. The chain combines TRBV6-5 with TRBJ1-2, with D possibly TRBD1 on 5 matching bases. The CDR3 has 14 amino acids. Germline V gene sequence: CDR1 MNHEY, CDR2 SVGAGI. V was cut by 4 bases and J by 5 bases, with 14 bases left in between. The CDR3 sequence is CASSSGAGRYGYTF. CDR3 nucleotides: TGTGCCAGCAGTTCGGGCGCAGGGCGGTATGGCTACACCTTC.

Comments on this clonotype: With a much larger clone just one base away, this may be a read error. The chain has TRBV3-1 and TRBJ2-3, with no clear D. This CDR3 region has 14 residues. V was clipped by 2 bases and J by 4 bases, with 10 bases between them. CDR1 and CDR2 from the germline V gene are LGHDT and YNNKEL (reference sequence). The DNA for the CDR3 is TGTGCCAGCAGCCAACTCGCCCGCGCAGATACGCAGTATTTT. It yields the protein CASSQLARADTQYF.

This clonotype was counted ten times or more. The chain uses TRBV3-1 and TRBJ1-2; D might be TRBD1 (6 bases). The CDR3 has 12 amino acids. CDR1 and CDR2 (germline): LGHDT, YNNKEL (reference sequence). Trimming removed 2 bases at V and 10 bases at J, with 11 bases between. In DNA, the CDR3 is TGTGCCAGCAGCCAACAGGGGAAACTCTACACCTTC. It encodes CASSQQGKLYTF.

The gene calls are TRBV12-3 or TRBV12-4 and TRBJ2-5, with 14 bases aligning to TRBD2. Unmatched junction bases numbered 9, after V lost 3 bases and J lost 3 bases. CDR3 length: 18 amino acids. CDR3 sequence: CASSLTSGGDYVKETQYF. CDR3 DNA sequence: TGTGCCAGCAGTTTGACTAGCGGGGGGGACTATGTCAAAGAGACCCAGTACTTC.

This clonotype was recorded at least ten times. The chain carries TRBV15 and TRBJ2-1, with 9 bases fitting TRBD2. V was pared by 4 bases and J by 9 bases, with 10 bases of the junction left unmatched. The CDR3 loop spans 15 amino acids. Germline CDR1 and CDR2: LNHNV and YYDKDF (reference sequence). Here the CDR3 DNA reads TGTGCCACCAGCAATGGGGCGGGAGGGTTGGGTGAGCAGTTCTTC. This codes for CATSNGAGGLGEQFF.

The V call is TRBV29-1, the J call TRBJ2-2, with no clear D. V lost 6 bases and J 2 bases, leaving 4 bases between the germline ends. Germline values: CDR1 SQVTM, CDR2 ANQGSEA. This CDR3 contains 11 residues. In DNA form, the CDR3 reads TGCAGCGTATCCAACACCGGGGAGCTGTTTTTT. Translation gives CSVSNTGELFF.

Note on this clonotype: Sequence at one end of the junction differs from germline and may be a read error. V and J are TRBV13 and TRBJ2-6; the match to TRBD1 covers 7 bases. CDR1 and CDR2 from the germline V gene are PRHDT and FYEKMQ (reference sequence). The CDR3 is 16 residues long. The CDR3 DNA is TGTGCCAGAAGCTTAGGGGGCAACTCTGGGGCCAACGTCCTGACTTTC. Encoded protein: CARSLGGNSGANVLTF.

This chain links TRBV6-6 with TRBJ2-6, with a tentative D call TRBD1 (6 bases). CDR3 size: 19 residues. V gave up 0 bases and J gave up 0 bases, with 15 bases separating them. Germline CDR1 is MNHNY and CDR2 is SVGAGI (reference sequence). CDR3 protein: CASSYSTARGSSGANVLTF. CDR3 DNA sequence: TGTGCCAGCAGTTACTCCACAGCAAGGGGGAGCTCTGGGGCCAACGTCCTGACTTTC.

The table lists this clonotype with many counts. The chain joins TRBV4-2 to TRBJ1-2; tentatively, D is TRBD1 (5 bases). Germline CDR1 LGHNA, CDR2 YNFKEQ. This CDR3 region has 17 residues. The V end lost 5 bases, the J end lost 1 base, and 20 bases lay between the germline ends. Here the CDR3 reads CASSKGLREGGNYGYTF. CDR3 sequence (DNA): TGTGCCAGCAGCAAGGGACTCCGGGAGGGAGGTAACTATGGCTACACCTTC.

The chain uses TRBV7-9 and TRBJ2-3, with TRBD2 identical over 11 bases. Germline loops: CDR1 SEHNR, CDR2 FQNEAQ (reference sequence). The V segment lost 5 bases and the J segment 3 bases; nucleotides outside the gene matches: 7. The CDR3 runs 16 residues. The CDR3 DNA reads TGTGCCAGCAGCCGGGGACTAGCGGAACAAACAGATACGCAGTATTTT. This sequence encodes CASSRGLAEQTDTQYF.

This clonotype was counted ten times or more. The V gene is TRBV5-1, the J gene TRBJ2-4, with a weak D call TRBD2 (7 bases). The germline V gene has CDR1 SGHRS and CDR2 YFSETQ. Trimming took off 1 base at V and 2 bases at J, with 13 bases between the two ends. The CDR3 has 16 amino acids. The DNA of the CDR3 is TGCGCCAGCAGCTTGAATGGGGGGGCCCCCAAAAACATTCAGTACTTC. Amino acids: CASSLNGGAPKNIQYF.

Comment on this clonotype: This likely comes from a read error, as the CDR3 has no conserved phenylalanine or tryptophan at its end. The chain couples TRBV2 to TRBJ2-2; possible D gene TRBD2, 5 bases. Germline loops: CDR1 SNHLY, CDR2 FYNNEI. This CDR3 has 15 residues. V gave up 3 bases and J gave up 5 bases, with 13 bases separating them. This CDR3 is CASSDLGGGTGELFL. CDR3 coding DNA: TGTGCCAGCAGTGATCTCGGAGGCGGGACCGGGGAGCTGTTTCTT.

This clonotype came up a few times. An end of the junction differs from the germline gene, which may be a read error. This chain joins TRBV7-3 and TRBJ2-2, with D perhaps TRBD1 or TRBD2 (5 bases each). The length of the CDR3 is 13 residues. Germline CDR1 SGHTA, CDR2 FQGTGA. The CDR3 reads CASSHPIPGGILF. CDR3 bases: TGTGCCAGCAGCCATCCAATTCCTGGGGGTATATTGTTT.